What follows describes a single T cell receptor beta chain. The clone's antigen remains unknown. Nothing much larger sits one base from this clone, and base qualities are not available. Participants in the prospective study were enrolled through a virtual design, were aged about 18 to 90 years, and lived in 24 United States geographic areas. In the prospective study, participants were assigned to cohorts based on the clinical history participants reported in a screening survey and a study questionnaire. ImmuneRACE Cohort 3 recovered participants were defined by two consecutive negative NP/OP PCR tests, healthcare professional clearance, or symptom resolution. In the prospective study, whole blood, serum and a nasopharyngeal or oropharyngeal swab were collected from each participant by mobile phlebotomists. Over an approximately 2-month period, participants in the prospective study had the option of providing additional blood draws and questionnaires. Before DNA extraction, prospective study blood samples were shipped either frozen or at room temperature.

TCRbeta CDR3 regions were amplified from genomic DNA by means of the immunoSEQ Assay, a bias-controlled multiplex PCR. The published analysis was carried out like this. The number of nucleated cells in each sample was estimated from the amplification of reference gene primers within the assay. To quantify the absolute abundance of each unique TCRbeta CDR3 rearrangement, sequence reads were collapsed and filtered. For each sample, productive Simpson clonality was calculated as the square root of Simpson's diversity index across productive rearrangements. TCRdb took over this immuneACCESS table, retaining in-frame rearrangements with V and J assigned. Such tables are incomplete; in checked studies, under half of the missing clones stem from an unresolved V gene, and the remainder is unexplained. That table supplies the V and J calls and clone size; D and trimming were determined from the DNA. The sample table records 200,000 to 300,000 clones; 75% to 90% of these occur just once. The ten top clones hold 8.8% of the sample.

The entry originates in a study of blood T cell repertoires in COVID-19 (dated by TCRdb to the early 2020s). About the study as a whole: Collaborator samples came from the United States, Italy and Spain and covered acute and convalescent phases of COVID-19. The prospective study material was composed of cDNA or gDNA derived from T cells, B-cell-depleted T cells, or PBMCs. The dataset comprised deeply sampled blood TCRbeta repertoires from subjects exposed to, actively infected with, or recovered from COVID-19. The repertoires were made available in a free public database intended to serve as a resource for research on the immune response to SARS-CoV-2. Samples were obtained from the ongoing ImmuneRACE study (first 160 participants) and from 1,200 or so subjects provided by 6 global collaborators. The sample metadata nearly always contained a de-identified subject ID, COVID-19 status, age in years and sex. Where available, HLA class I and class II types were taken from metadata supplied by the sample provider and were not determined by assay-based typing.

Results and caveats for the whole study, not just this receptor: Clinical and demographic metadata were provided uncurated, with the amount varying by source and participant.

The cysteine opens and the phenylalanine closes a CDR3 of 12 amino acids. Left in the record is the CDR3 DNA by itself, 36 bases read in frame from the first base. CDR1 and CDR2 are drawn from the germline V gene: SGHTA, FQGNSA. V is reduced by 5 bases and J by 6 bases, leaving a spacing of 11 bases between them. The TCR originated in a man in his forties or fifties who had recovered from COVID-19. This chain joins TRBV7-2 to TRBJ2-7; a tentative D call is TRBD1 (6 bases match). The sequenced sample was PBMCs or T cells enriched from blood (not recorded which). The DNA is TGTGCCAGCAGCACGGACAGACTCGAGCAGTACTTC. This is translated as CASSTDRLEQYF.